The source of this T cell receptor beta chain is a study of spatial heterogeneity in lung cancer. The presence of a unique molecular identifier marked each TCR cDNA molecule. TCRdb reanalysed the 5' RACE reads using MiXCR and keeps one entry per CDR3 protein. The sample lists some 37,000 distinct CDR3 sequences; 4% to 6% were seen once. There are a few counts of this clonotype. Time point noted: sample taken at primary tumor resection. No cell sorting; template was whole RNA from tumor, lung tissue or PBMC. V dropped 6 bases and J dropped 2 bases, with 14 bases sitting between them. CDR3 length: 14 amino acids. CDR1 is MDHEN and CDR2 is SYDVKM in the germline V gene.

The sequences come from PBMCs, collected at surgery. The receptor was derived from a female donor with early-stage non-small cell lung cancer. The rearrangement joins TRBV28 to TRBJ2-7; D perhaps matches TRBD1 (5 bases). The CDR3 nucleotides read TGTGCCAGCAGGGGTCCAGGGCCGACCTACGAGCAGTACTTC. Translation gives CASRGPGPTYEQYF.